Listed below are T cell receptor beta chains from one sample, sequenced in a study of cytomegalovirus exposure and HLA in healthy donors. Sequencing was performed with immunoSEQ multiplex PCR; in TCRdb, only in-frame clones are kept and a portion is missing. The sample carries about 130,000 clones, about 74% recorded once. Material: PBMCs. Every receptor here comes from a man aged 18 to 29 in good health and CMV-seropositive. Each CDR3 is given with its conserved first and last residue. Each record gives: J gene, clone size, V gene, D gene, CDR3 protein, CDR3 DNA. D genes are given only for firm matches. Where a row states a size, it is once, few, many or the class of an expanded clone; other rows omit it.

J gene: TRBJ2-7
clone size: NA
V gene: TRBV7-3
D gene: NA
CDR3 protein: CASSPQGGYEQYF
CDR3 DNA: TGTGCCAGCAGCCCTCAGGGCGGCTACGAGCAGTACTTC

J gene: TRBJ2-2
clone size: NA
V gene: TRBV28
D gene: NA
CDR3 protein: CASSLTAVRAGELFF
CDR3 DNA: TGTGCCAGCAGTTTAACGGCGGTGAGGGCCGGGGAGCTGTTTTTT

J gene: TRBJ2-1
clone size: NA
V gene: TRBV9
D gene: NA
CDR3 protein: CASSGAGVAYNERFF
CDR3 DNA: TGTGCCAGCAGCGGGGCAGGGGTAGCCTACAATGAGCGGTTCTTC

J gene: TRBJ1-2
clone size: NA
V gene: TRBV18
D gene: NA
CDR3 protein: CASTPKTDSYGYTF
CDR3 DNA: TGTGCCAGCACACCGAAGACAGATTCCTATGGCTACACCTTC

J gene: TRBJ1-1
clone size: NA
V gene: TRBV7-9
D gene: NA
CDR3 protein: CASSLALDLPNTEAFF
CDR3 DNA: TGTGCCAGCAGCTTAGCGCTAGACCTTCCGAACACTGAAGCTTTCTTT

J gene: TRBJ2-1
clone size: few
V gene: TRBV28
D gene: NA
CDR3 protein: CASSLGQASYNEQFF
CDR3 DNA: TGTGCCAGCAGCCTGGGGCAGGCTTCCTACAATGAGCAGTTCTTC

J gene: TRBJ2-4
clone size: NA
V gene: TRBV2
D gene: NA
CDR3 protein: CASIDSSKNIQYF
CDR3 DNA: TGTGCCAGCATAGACAGTTCCAAAAACATTCAGTACTTC

J gene: TRBJ1-5
clone size: once
V gene: TRBV27
D gene: TRBD1
CDR3 protein: CASSPDREEYQPQHF
CDR3 DNA: TGTGCCAGCAGTCCCGACAGGGAAGAGTATCAGCCCCAGCATTTT

J gene: TRBJ2-7
clone size: NA
V gene: TRBV7-2
D gene: TRBD1
CDR3 protein: CASRSPLRTGEISYEQYF
CDR3 DNA: TGTGCCAGCCGCAGTCCTCTTCGGACAGGGGAAATCTCCTACGAGCAGTACTTC

J gene: TRBJ2-7
clone size: NA
V gene: TRBV28
D gene: NA
CDR3 protein: CASSLNYDEQYF
CDR3 DNA: TGTGCCAGCAGTTTAAACTACGACGAGCAGTACTTC

J gene: TRBJ1-2
clone size: NA
V gene: TRBV5-1
D gene: NA
CDR3 protein: CASSLDGRNYGYTF
CDR3 DNA: TGCGCCAGCAGCTTGGACGGGAGAAACTATGGCTACACCTTC

J gene: TRBJ2-7
clone size: few
V gene: TRBV5-1
D gene: NA
CDR3 protein: CASSVDSWEQYF
CDR3 DNA: TGCGCCAGCAGCGTGGACAGTTGGGAGCAGTACTTC

J gene: TRBJ1-1
clone size: NA
V gene: TRBV7-9
D gene: NA
CDR3 protein: CASSGASEAFF
CDR3 DNA: TGTGCCAGCAGCGGGGCCTCTGAAGCTTTCTTT

J gene: TRBJ2-1
clone size: few
V gene: TRBV7-2
D gene: TRBD2
CDR3 protein: CASSLGAGTSWNEQFF
CDR3 DNA: TGTGCCAGCAGCTTAGGAGCCGGGACTAGCTGGAATGAGCAGTTCTTC

J gene: TRBJ1-5
clone size: NA
V gene: TRBV19
D gene: NA
CDR3 protein: CASSIWPTNNQPQHF
CDR3 DNA: TGTGCCAGTAGTATCTGGCCGACTAATAATCAGCCCCAGCATTTT

J gene: TRBJ2-7
clone size: NA
V gene: TRBV5-1
D gene: TRBD2
CDR3 protein: CASSGTSGGASYEQYF
CDR3 DNA: TGCGCCAGCAGCGGGACTAGCGGGGGGGCTAGCTACGAGCAGTACTTC

J gene: TRBJ2-7
clone size: NA
V gene: TRBV28
D gene: TRBD1
CDR3 protein: CASSFLTGASGEQYF
CDR3 DNA: TGTGCCAGCAGTTTCCTGACAGGGGCAAGCGGCGAGCAGTACTTC

J gene: TRBJ2-3
clone size: NA
V gene: TRBV9
D gene: NA
CDR3 protein: CASSVAGGMSTDTQYF
CDR3 DNA: TGTGCCAGCAGCGTAGCTGGCGGGATGAGCACAGATACGCAGTATTTT

J gene: TRBJ1-2
clone size: NA
V gene: TRBV5-4
D gene: NA
CDR3 protein: CASSPSGGYYGYTF
CDR3 DNA: TGTGCCAGCAGCCCATCGGGGGGCTACTATGGCTACACCTTC

J gene: TRBJ1-4
clone size: NA
V gene: TRBV6-5
D gene: NA
CDR3 protein: CASSYSGAEKLFF
CDR3 DNA: TGTGCCAGCAGTTACTCGGGGGCTGAAAAACTGTTTTTT

J gene: TRBJ1-1
clone size: once
V gene: TRBV30
D gene: NA
CDR3 protein: CAWNGGGNTEAFF
CDR3 DNA: TGTGCCTGGAACGGCGGGGGGAACACTGAAGCTTTCTTT

J gene: TRBJ1-2
clone size: NA
V gene: TRBV18
D gene: TRBD1
CDR3 protein: CASSTQRQGHSYGYTF
CDR3 DNA: TGTGCCAGCTCAACCCAGCGACAGGGGCACTCCTATGGCTACACCTTC

J gene: TRBJ2-1
clone size: NA
V gene: TRBV5-6
D gene: NA
CDR3 protein: CASSFRDRISYNEQFF
CDR3 DNA: TGTGCCAGCAGCTTCCGTGACAGGATATCCTACAATGAGCAGTTCTTC

J gene: TRBJ2-7
clone size: NA
V gene: TRBV19
D gene: NA
CDR3 protein: CASSMGSLRPPYEQYF
CDR3 DNA: TGTGCCAGTAGTATGGGCTCTCTAAGACCCCCCTACGAGCAGTACTTC

J gene: TRBJ1-1
clone size: NA
V gene: TRBV5-6
D gene: TRBD1
CDR3 protein: CASNPLGQAERTEAFF
CDR3 DNA: TGTGCCAGCAATCCTTTGGGACAGGCGGAACGCACTGAAGCTTTCTTT

J gene: TRBJ2-5
clone size: once
V gene: TRBV11-2
D gene: NA
CDR3 protein: CASTRLEREETQYF
CDR3 DNA: TGTGCCAGCACCCGACTAGAACGCGAAGAGACCCAGTACTTC

J gene: TRBJ2-1
clone size: NA
V gene: TRBV10-1
D gene: TRBD1
CDR3 protein: CASSHFQGDEQFF
CDR3 DNA: TGCGCCAGCAGTCACTTCCAGGGGGATGAGCAGTTCTTC

J gene: TRBJ2-1
clone size: once
V gene: TRBV19
D gene: NA
CDR3 protein: CASSMASVDREQFF
CDR3 DNA: TGTGCCAGTAGTATGGCCTCTGTCGACAGAGAGCAGTTCTTC

J gene: TRBJ1-6
clone size: NA
V gene: TRBV10-3
D gene: NA
CDR3 protein: CAIREQGNSPLHF
CDR3 DNA: TGTGCCATCAGAGAGCAGGGGAACTCACCCCTCCACTTT

J gene: TRBJ1-1
clone size: NA
V gene: TRBV7-3
D gene: NA
CDR3 protein: CASSLTRRGVTEAFF
CDR3 DNA: TGTGCCAGCAGCTTAACCCGTCGGGGGGTCACTGAAGCTTTCTTT

J gene: TRBJ2-1
clone size: NA
V gene: TRBV14
D gene: TRBD2
CDR3 protein: CASSLSGRSSYNEQFF
CDR3 DNA: TGTGCCAGCAGCCTTAGCGGGAGGAGCTCCTACAATGAGCAGTTCTTC

J gene: TRBJ2-2
clone size: NA
V gene: TRBV7-9
D gene: TRBD1
CDR3 protein: CASSLPQGVGTGELFF
CDR3 DNA: TGTGCCAGCAGCTTACCGCAGGGGGTTGGTACCGGGGAGCTGTTTTTT

J gene: TRBJ2-1
clone size: NA
V gene: TRBV11-3
D gene: TRBD2
CDR3 protein: CASSLVGGGAYNEQFF
CDR3 DNA: TGTGCCAGCAGCTTAGTTGGCGGGGGGGCCTACAATGAGCAGTTCTTC

J gene: TRBJ2-7
clone size: NA
V gene: TRBV28
D gene: NA
CDR3 protein: CASSSSGTKSYEQYF
CDR3 DNA: TGTGCCAGCAGTTCCTCCGGGACAAAATCCTATGAGCAGTACTTC

J gene: TRBJ2-7
clone size: NA
V gene: TRBV5-6
D gene: TRBD1
CDR3 protein: CASSPNPGQGSYEQYF
CDR3 DNA: TGTGCCAGCAGCCCAAACCCGGGACAGGGCTCCTACGAGCAGTACTTC

J gene: TRBJ2-3
clone size: once
V gene: TRBV19
D gene: NA
CDR3 protein: CASSGAGVIDTQYF
CDR3 DNA: TGTGCCAGTAGTGGCGCAGGGGTGATAGATACGCAGTATTTT

J gene: TRBJ1-1
clone size: NA
V gene: TRBV20-1
D gene: NA
CDR3 protein: CSANREQAFF
CDR3 DNA: TGCAGTGCTAACAGGGAGCAAGCTTTCTTT

J gene: TRBJ2-7
clone size: NA
V gene: TRBV5-1
D gene: NA
CDR3 protein: CASSLGTLYEQYF
CDR3 DNA: TGCGCCAGCAGCCTCGGGACACTTTACGAGCAGTACTTC

J gene: TRBJ1-1
clone size: NA
V gene: TRBV29-1
D gene: NA
CDR3 protein: CSVGQMNTEAFF
CDR3 DNA: TGCAGCGTTGGACAGATGAACACTGAAGCTTTCTTT

J gene: TRBJ2-7
clone size: NA
V gene: TRBV13
D gene: TRBD2
CDR3 protein: CASSLEGLAAYEQYF
CDR3 DNA: TGTGCCAGCAGCTTAGAGGGACTAGCGGCCTACGAGCAGTACTTC

J gene: TRBJ1-4
clone size: NA
V gene: TRBV4-1
D gene: NA
CDR3 protein: CASSQVPPGRNEKLFF
CDR3 DNA: TGCGCCAGCAGCCAAGTACCCCCAGGGCGTAATGAAAAACTGTTTTTT

J gene: TRBJ2-3
clone size: few
V gene: TRBV27
D gene: TRBD2
CDR3 protein: CASSQPSGSSDTQYF
CDR3 DNA: TGTGCCAGCAGTCAACCTAGCGGGAGCTCAGATACGCAGTATTTT

J gene: TRBJ2-3
clone size: NA
V gene: TRBV9
D gene: NA
CDR3 protein: CASSVANRAWGGTDTQYF
CDR3 DNA: TGTGCCAGCAGCGTAGCTAATAGAGCGTGGGGGGGCACAGATACGCAGTATTTT

J gene: TRBJ1-1
clone size: NA
V gene: TRBV2
D gene: TRBD1
CDR3 protein: CASRETGAMNTEAFF
CDR3 DNA: TGTGCCAGCAGGGAGACAGGGGCTATGAACACTGAAGCTTTCTTT

J gene: TRBJ2-2
clone size: once
V gene: TRBV6-5
D gene: NA
CDR3 protein: CASSPGQTGELFF
CDR3 DNA: TGTGCCAGCAGTCCCGGACAGACCGGGGAGCTGTTTTTT

J gene: TRBJ1-4
clone size: once
V gene: TRBV25-1
D gene: NA
CDR3 protein: CASSESGGRDEKLFF
CDR3 DNA: TGTGCCAGCAGTGAAAGCGGGGGGCGGGATGAAAAACTGTTTTTT

J gene: TRBJ2-2
clone size: NA
V gene: TRBV5-4
D gene: NA
CDR3 protein: CASSRNIVRGGNTGELFF
CDR3 DNA: TGTGCCAGCAGCCGCAATATCGTACGGGGAGGAAACACCGGGGAGCTGTTTTTT

J gene: TRBJ2-2
clone size: few
V gene: TRBV6-1
D gene: TRBD2
CDR3 protein: CASRSAGAGELFF
CDR3 DNA: TGTGCCAGCAGATCAGCGGGGGCCGGGGAGCTGTTTTTT

J gene: TRBJ2-4
clone size: NA
V gene: TRBV28
D gene: NA
CDR3 protein: CASSWGEAKNIQYF
CDR3 DNA: TGTGCCAGCTCTTGGGGGGAGGCCAAAAACATTCAGTACTTC

J gene: TRBJ1-2
clone size: NA
V gene: TRBV28
D gene: NA
CDR3 protein: CASSFGHSNYGYTF
CDR3 DNA: TGTGCCAGCAGTTTTGGACATTCTAACTATGGCTACACCTTC

J gene: TRBJ2-1
clone size: once
V gene: TRBV27
D gene: TRBD2
CDR3 protein: CASSFILSGGASNEQFF
CDR3 DNA: TGTGCCAGCAGTTTCATCCTTAGCGGGGGGGCTAGTAATGAGCAGTTCTTC

J gene: TRBJ2-7
clone size: NA
V gene: TRBV19
D gene: TRBD2
CDR3 protein: CASTAGGRYGEQYF
CDR3 DNA: TGTGCCAGTACTGCGGGAGGGCGGTATGGGGAGCAGTACTTC

J gene: TRBJ2-7
clone size: NA
V gene: TRBV27
D gene: TRBD1
CDR3 protein: CASSTGTGSYEQYF
CDR3 DNA: TGTGCCAGCAGTACCGGGACAGGATCCTACGAGCAGTACTTC

J gene: TRBJ2-3
clone size: NA
V gene: TRBV9
D gene: NA
CDR3 protein: CASRKTGYPTDTQYF
CDR3 DNA: TGTGCCAGCAGAAAAACAGGGTATCCCACAGATACGCAGTATTTT

J gene: TRBJ1-2
clone size: NA
V gene: TRBV4-3
D gene: TRBD1
CDR3 protein: CASSQGDRGDGYTF
CDR3 DNA: TGCGCCAGCAGCCAAGGGGACAGGGGTGATGGCTACACCTTC